The clone carrying this T cell receptor beta chain has more than one count but fewer than ten. The data are from a study of T-cell memory formation after mild COVID-19. Using its own MiXCR run on the 5' RACE reads, TCRdb lists one record per CDR3 protein. The sample includes fewer than 450,000 distinct CDR3 sequences, around 20% of them seen just once. This CDR3 region has 14 residues. The junction had 2 bases not matched to a gene; V was cut back by 4 bases and J by 2 bases. The germline V gene has CDR1 SGHRS and CDR2 YFSETQ. This sequence originates from an adult woman who had mild COVID-19 (a few samples of this study predate the infection). Cell type and time point are not known. The chain carries TRBV5-1 and TRBJ2-3; 9 bases align to TRBD2. Input material: PBMCs or a T cell subset sorted from them (not recorded which). CDR3 coding DNA: TGCGCCAGCAGCACGGGACTAGCCACAGATACGCAGTATTTT. Protein: CASSTGLATDTQYF.